A single sample gave rise to the 27 T cell receptor beta chains below, sequenced in a study of T cell repertoires in cytomegalovirus infection. One entry per CDR3 protein, called by TCRdb with MiXCR from the reads. The sample shows approximately 180,000 distinct CDR3 sequences, roughly 19% of them seen only once. Sequencing was carried out using PBMCs. The receptor set was obtained from a human donor in good health (CMV status not recorded). Some clones in this sample may be carry-over from other donors' samples.

This clonotype was seen only once. The gene calls are TRBV20-1 and TRBJ2-7; the match to TRBD2 covers 7 bases. Germline loops: CDR1 DFQATT, CDR2 SNEGSKA (reference sequence). J lost 5 bases, V lost 1 base, and 8 bases had no gene match. The CDR3 sequence is 14 residues long. CDR3 nucleotide sequence: TGCAGTGCTAGAGTGGGCGGGAGAACGAACGAGCAGTACTTC. Amino acids: CSARVGGRTNEQYF.

This clonotype occurred a few times. V and J are TRBV28 and TRBJ2-7; the D is unclear. CDR1 is MDHEN, CDR2 SYDVKM, per germline. This CDR3 region has 13 residues. V gave up 3 bases and J gave up 1 base, with 7 bases separating them. In nucleotides, the CDR3 is TGTGCCAGCAGTTTGCCCTTTTCCTACGAGCAGTACTTC. Residues: CASSLPFSYEQYF. The full variable domain, in which reference TRBV28 and TRBJ2-7 provide the parts outside the CDR3, is DVKVTQSSRYLVKRTGEKVFLECVQDMDHENMFWYRQDPGLGLRLIYFSYDVKMKEKGDIPEGYSVSREKKERFSLILESASTNQTSMYLCASSLPFSYEQYFGPGTRLTVT.

The V call is TRBV10-3, the J call TRBJ1-3; D is ambiguous. Trimming took 7 bases from V and 0 from J, leaving 10 bases between them. The CDR3 is made up of 14 amino acids. Per the germline V gene, CDR1 is ENHRY and CDR2 is SYGVKD. CDR3 sequence: CAITRDNSGNTIYF. CDR3 DNA sequence: TGTGCCATCACTAGAGACAACTCTGGAAACACCATATATTTT.

A few counts support this clonotype. CDR3 amino acids: CASSSGALMNGELFF. The DNA for the CDR3 is TGTGCCAGTAGTTCAGGGGCACTAATGAACGGGGAGCTGTTTTTT. V usage is TRBV19 and J usage is TRBJ2-2; D may be TRBD1 (6 bases). In germline, CDR1 is LNHDA, CDR2 SQIVND (reference sequence). The V end was cut by 5 bases, the J end by 7 bases, with 17 bases between. The CDR3 consists of 15 residues.

Points on this clonotype: A much larger clone differs from this one at a single base, so this may be a read error. The chain is built from TRBV28 and TRBJ1-5; the match to TRBD1 covers 7 bases. The CDR3 contains 15 residues. Germline-derived CDR1 and CDR2 are MDHEN and SYDVKM. The CDR3 sequence is CATHHRGTSNQLQHF. CDR3 sequence (DNA): TGTGCCACCCACCACAGGGGCACGAGCAATCAGCTCCAGCATTTT.

This clonotype has more than one count but fewer than ten. The V gene is TRBV14, the J gene TRBJ2-3; tentative D call: TRBD2 (5 bases). V was pared by 4 bases and J by 4 bases, with 24 bases between. The germline CDR1 and CDR2 sequences are SGHDN and FVKESK. This CDR3 has 18 residues. The CDR3 reads CASSPPPSSGFRPDTQYF. CDR3 sequence (DNA): TGTGCCAGCAGCCCGCCCCCAAGTTCGGGGTTTCGTCCAGATACGCAGTATTTT. Together with reference TRBV14 and TRBJ2-3, the CDR3 gives the full variable domain: EAGVTQFPSHSVIEKGQTVTLRCDPISGHDNLYWYRRVMGKEIKFLLHFVKESKQDESGMPNNRFLAERTGGTYSTLKVQPAELEDSGVYFCASSPPPSSGFRPDTQYFGPGTRLTVL.

This clonotype appeared once. The chain has TRBV11-3 and TRBJ2-7; possibly TRBD1 for D (6 bases). The CDR3 extends over 15 amino acids. Germline V lookup: CDR1 SGHNT, CDR2 YENEEA. CDR3 DNA: TGTCCCTGCAGCCGTACTGGACAGCCGTCCCACGAGCAGTACTTC. As protein: CPCSRTGQPSHEQYF.

This clonotype was seen more than once but under ten times. The chain carries TRBV3-1 and TRBJ2-7, with TRBD1 identical over 9 bases. This CDR3 has 14 residues. Per the germline V gene, CDR1 is LGHDT and CDR2 is YNNKEL (reference sequence). The V and J ends lost 3 bases and 3 bases, in that order; junction bases with no gene match: 3. CDR3: CASSQRQGVYEQYF. The CDR3 bases are TGTGCCAGCAGCCAGAGACAGGGGGTCTACGAGCAGTACTTC.

The V and J genes are TRBV28 and TRBJ2-3, with no clear D. Germline V gene data show CDR1 as MDHEN and CDR2 as SYDVKM. This CDR3 is built from 15 residues. V was trimmed by 3 bases and J by 4 bases, leaving 14 bases between them. The CDR3 loop reads CASSFSTSRADTQYF. In DNA, the CDR3 is TGTGCCAGCAGTTTTTCTACCTCACGGGCAGATACGCAGTATTTT.

This clonotype was seen a few times. V usage is TRBV4-1 and J usage is TRBJ1-2; D gene ambiguous. V was pared by 0 bases and J by 4 bases, with 6 bases between. The CDR3 runs to 13 residues. Germline assignment: CDR1 MGHRA and CDR2 YSYEKL. The CDR3 DNA follows: TGCGCCAGCAGCCAAGAAAGCAGCTATGGCTACACCTTC. Encoded protein: CASSQESSYGYTF.

Regarding this clonotype: A single base separates this from a much larger clone, so it may be a read error. This sequence joins TRBV11-3 and TRBJ2-3; 8 bases agree with TRBD1. CDR3 length: 17 amino acids. Germline trimming cut 7 bases from V and 2 bases from J; bases unmatched to any gene: 14. CDR1 and CDR2 (germline): SGHNT, YENEEA. Here the CDR3 reads CASNLGPDRGNTDTQYF. CDR3 DNA: TGTGCCAGCAACCTCGGACCCGACAGGGGCAACACAGATACGCAGTATTTT. The full variable domain, rest sourced from reference TRBV11-3 and TRBJ2-3, is EAGVVQSPRYKIIEKKQPVAFWCNPISGHNTLYWYLQNLGQGPELLIRYENEEAVDDSQLPKDRFSAERLKGVDSTLKIQPAELGDSAVYLCASNLGPDRGNTDTQYFGPGTRLTVL.

This clonotype was detected many times. The chain uses TRBV12-3 or TRBV12-4 and TRBJ2-3, with TRBD2 identical over 15 bases. After removal of 9 bases from V and 6 bases from J, the junction contained 19 bases not matched to a gene. CDR3 size: 19 residues. The CDR3 here is CARPGHRTSGRDYRDTQYF. Here the CDR3 DNA reads TGTGCCAGGCCGGGACACCGGACTAGCGGGAGGGATTACAGGGATACGCAGTATTTT.

The chain recombines TRBV20-1 with TRBJ2-1; the D is unclear. V lost 3 bases, J lost 2 bases, and 11 bases lay in between. The CDR3 loop spans 14 amino acids. Germline CDR1 and CDR2: DFQATT and SNEGSKA (reference sequence). This chain's CDR3 is CSASESPAYNEQFF. CDR3 sequence (DNA): TGCAGTGCTAGTGAATCCCCCGCCTACAATGAGCAGTTCTTC.

The rearrangement joins TRBV29-1 to TRBJ2-1, with TRBD2 as a possible D gene (6 bases). Between the trimmed V and J ends, which lost 8 bases and 2 bases, there was a span of 13 bases. This CDR3 has 13 residues. From germline, CDR1 is SQVTM and CDR2 ANQGSEA. CDR3 sequence: CSTRRETYNEQFF. CDR3 DNA sequence: TGCAGCACCCGGAGGGAGACCTACAATGAGCAGTTCTTC.

The chain has TRBV20-1 and TRBJ1-4, with 8 bases fitting TRBD1. V shed 4 bases and J 1 base; nucleotides not matched to a gene: 2. CDR3 length: 14 amino acids. Germline CDR1 is DFQATT and CDR2 is SNEGSKA (reference sequence). CDR3 nucleotide sequence: TGCAGTGCTACCGACAGGGGAACTAATGAAAAACTGTTTTTT. Translating it yields CSATDRGTNEKLFF.

The gene calls are TRBV29-1 and TRBJ2-2, with 8 bases that match TRBD2. There are 15 residues in the CDR3. Looked up from germline, CDR1 is SQVTM and CDR2 is ANQGSEA. The CDR3 protein is CRAVGGAINTGELFF. CDR3 nucleotides: TGCAGGGCTGTCGGGGGGGCCATTAACACCGGGGAGCTGTTTTTT.

Details on this clonotype: A junction end diverges from the germline sequence, so it may reflect a read error. V and J are TRBV28 and TRBJ2-7; no clear D gene. This CDR3 contains 13 residues. CDR1 MDHEN and CDR2 SYDVKM come from the germline V gene. The CDR3 region is CASSFPATYEKYF. Written as DNA, the CDR3 is TGTGCCAGCAGTTTCCCCGCAACCTACGAGAAGTACTTC.

This rearrangement joins TRBV29-1 to TRBJ1-1; tentative D call: TRBD1 (5 bases). Trimming removed 7 bases at V and 4 bases at J, with 13 bases between. Germline V CDR1 and CDR2: SQVTM, ANQGSEA. The CDR3 loop spans 12 amino acids. The CDR3 reads CSAGGGSTEAFF. The CDR3 coding sequence is TGCAGCGCCGGGGGGGGGTCCACTGAAGCTTTCTTT.

This clonotype was seen only a few times. The chain couples TRBV7-6 to TRBJ2-7, with D possibly matching TRBD2 (6 bases). Germline CDR1 is SGHVS and CDR2 is FNYEAQ. V was pared by 4 bases and J by 2 bases, with 15 bases between. This CDR3 region has 15 residues. The CDR3 DNA reads TGTGCCAGCAGCTGGAGGGAAAACGACCCCTACGAGCAGTACTTC. This encodes CASSWRENDPYEQYF. Filled out from reference TRBV7-6 and TRBJ2-7, the complete variable domain reads GAGVSQSPRYKVTKRGQDVALRCDPISGHVSLYWYRQALGQGPEFLTYFNYEAQQDKSGLPNDRFSAERPEGSISTLTIQRTEQRDSAMYRCASSWRENDPYEQYFGPGTRLTVT.

This clonotype was picked up a small number of times. V usage is TRBV10-3 and J usage is TRBJ1-2, with TRBD1 matching 10 bases. Trimming removed 8 bases from V and 5 bases from J; junction bases left unmatched: 8. CDR1 is ENHRY, CDR2 SYGVKD, per germline. This CDR3 is built from 14 residues. For the CDR3, the DNA is TGTGCCATCCAACGCGGACAGGGGGGGTATGGCTACACCTTC. This translates into CAIQRGQGGYGYTF.

The chain recombines TRBV2 with TRBJ1-5; a possible D gene is TRBD1 (6 bases). The CDR3 has 12 residues. In germline, CDR1 is SNHLY, CDR2 FYNNEI. V lost 8 bases and J lost 5, with 10 bases in between. The CDR3 sequence is CASRDTDQPQHF. DNA for the CDR3: TGTGCCAGCCGGGACACTGATCAGCCCCAGCATTTT.

This clonotype has at least ten counts. The V call is TRBV7-2, the J call TRBJ1-5, with TRBD1 as a possible D gene (6 bases). Trimming stripped 6 bases from V and 6 bases from J, with 21 bases between. The CDR3 has 16 residues. In germline, CDR1 is SGHTA, CDR2 FQGNSA. This CDR3 is CASRLTAQQGTQPQHF. In nucleotides, the CDR3 is TGTGCCAGCAGACTTACGGCCCAGCAGGGGACTCAGCCCCAGCATTTT.

This clonotype was seen ten or more times. The chain carries TRBV7-2 and TRBJ2-7, with unresolved D. Germline V lookup: CDR1 SGHTA, CDR2 FQGNSA. The CDR3 spans 15 residues. V lost 1 base and J lost 5, with 15 bases in between. CDR3: CASSLGSGRTDEQYF. In nucleotides, the CDR3 is TGTGCCAGCAGCTTAGGGTCTGGAAGGACCGACGAGCAGTACTTC.

In this sample, this clonotype turned up many times. V and J are TRBV7-2 and TRBJ1-2, with 7 bases identical to TRBD1. The germline V gene has CDR1 SGHTA and CDR2 FQGNSA. The CDR3 contains 15 residues. V lost 5 bases and J lost 2; bases outside the gene matches: 8. CDR3 residues: CASSLTQGGNYGYTF. DNA of the CDR3: TGTGCCAGCAGCCTAACTCAGGGGGGGAACTATGGCTACACCTTC.

V is TRBV12-3 or TRBV12-4 and J is TRBJ2-5, with 10 bases identical to TRBD2. The V gene end was trimmed by 2 bases and the J gene end by 5 bases; junction bases not matched to a gene: 5. This CDR3 is built from 15 residues. The CDR3 region is CASSLRLAGEETQYF. Here the CDR3 DNA reads TGTGCCAGCAGTTTACGCCTAGCGGGAGAGGAGACCCAGTACTTC.

This clonotype showed up many times. This chain's CDR3 is CASSQDHGNNSPLHF. The CDR3 nucleotides read TGCGCCAGCAGCCAAGATCACGGCAATAATTCACCCCTCCACTTT. V and J are TRBV4-1 and TRBJ1-6; D remains ambiguous. Germline V CDR1 and CDR2: MGHRA, YSYEKL. The CDR3 is 15 amino acids. Trimming left V 0 bases short and J 5 bases short, with 8 bases between.

DNA for the CDR3: TGTGCCACCAGCAGAGTTAGGGGGAGGACAGGCGAGCAGTACTTC. It codes for CATSRVRGRTGEQYF. This chain uses TRBV15 with TRBJ2-7, with D maybe TRBD1 (7 bases). Trimming removed 1 base at V and 6 bases at J, with 16 bases between. The germline CDR1 and CDR2 sequences are LNHNV and YYDKDF (reference sequence). The CDR3 covers 15 residues.